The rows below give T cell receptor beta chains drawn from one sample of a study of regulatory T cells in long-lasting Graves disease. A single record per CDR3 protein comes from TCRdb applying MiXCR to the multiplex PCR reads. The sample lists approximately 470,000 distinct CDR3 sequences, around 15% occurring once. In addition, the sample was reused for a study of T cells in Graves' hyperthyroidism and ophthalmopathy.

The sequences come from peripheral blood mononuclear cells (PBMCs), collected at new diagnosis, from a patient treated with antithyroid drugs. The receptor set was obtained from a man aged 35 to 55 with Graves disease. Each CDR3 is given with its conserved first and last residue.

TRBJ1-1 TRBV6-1 CASSEEGGVTEAFF
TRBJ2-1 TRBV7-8 CASSLVARTQTNEQFF
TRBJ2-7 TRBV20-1 CSARDPGLAGEVYEQYF
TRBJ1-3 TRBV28 CASSLHGTPSSGNTIYF
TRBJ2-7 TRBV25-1 CASSEWGEGEQYF
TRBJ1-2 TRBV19 CASSIAGDFYGYTF
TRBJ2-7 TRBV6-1 CASRNSGGYEQYF
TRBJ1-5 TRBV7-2 CASSLAPKNQPQHF
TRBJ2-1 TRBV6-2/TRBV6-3 CASSYGVPSYNEQFF
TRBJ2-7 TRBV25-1 CASSAAMRYEQYF
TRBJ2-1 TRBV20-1 CSARLPSSYNEQFF
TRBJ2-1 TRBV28 CASSLPALAGVGTSYNEQFF
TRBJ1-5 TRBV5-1 CASSLYGSNQPQHF
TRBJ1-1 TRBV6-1 CASLAPQGGTEAFF
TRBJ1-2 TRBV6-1 CAGSTGNYGYTF
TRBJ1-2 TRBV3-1 CASSQDGEDGYTF
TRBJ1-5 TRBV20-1 CSAHSGVQPQHF
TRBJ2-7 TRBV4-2 CASSQGDRLADYEQYF
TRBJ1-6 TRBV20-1 CSARGTGLSPLHF
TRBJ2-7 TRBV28 CASSTTRQGPSYEQYF
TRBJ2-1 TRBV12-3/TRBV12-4 CASSQREGFTYNEQFF
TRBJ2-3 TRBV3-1 CASSQEGFSKAGAPTDTQYF
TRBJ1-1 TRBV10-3 CAIRESMNTEAFF
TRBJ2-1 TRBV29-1 CSVFGLAKSYNEQFF
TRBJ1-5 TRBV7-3 CASSLTAGVNQPQHF
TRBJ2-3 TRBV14 CASSQGEQGSDTQYF
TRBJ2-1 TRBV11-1 CASTPRPSSSYNEQFF
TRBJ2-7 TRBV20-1 CSASRAGSYEQYF
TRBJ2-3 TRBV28 CASSPVAGEVYTQYF
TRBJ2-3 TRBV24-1 CATSPTGVRADTQYF
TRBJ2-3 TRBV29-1 CSVEVGDRSTDTQYF
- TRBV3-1 CASSQGDRMTDTQHF
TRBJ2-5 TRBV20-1 CSARLGVMETQYF
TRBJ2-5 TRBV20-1 CSASLGRIFGETQYF
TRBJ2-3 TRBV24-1 CATSDSPGRGTDTQYF
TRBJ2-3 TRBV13 CASSLGGDPVVAQYF
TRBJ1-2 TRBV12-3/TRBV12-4 CASSLTTNYGYTF
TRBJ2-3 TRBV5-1 CASILKGGPKPDTQYF
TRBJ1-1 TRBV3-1 CASSQDPETWRAEAFF
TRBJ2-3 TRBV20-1 CSAGRPAGADTQYF
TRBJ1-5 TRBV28 CASTGGGGATRQPQHF
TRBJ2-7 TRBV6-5 CASSYQLWPNSYEQYF
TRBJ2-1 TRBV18 CASSATREVGQFF
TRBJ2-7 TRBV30 CAWSWGAGSYEQYF
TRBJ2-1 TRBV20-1 CSASNPGLAGVEQFF
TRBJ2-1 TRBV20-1 CSARRPLSSYNEQFF
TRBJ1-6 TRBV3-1 CASSRDTISPLHF
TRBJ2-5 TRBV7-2 CASSLRMETQYF
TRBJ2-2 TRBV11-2 CASSSKDRVNTGELFF
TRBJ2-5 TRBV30 CAWAGQGKTQYF
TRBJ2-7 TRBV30 CAWSPSPTQGVYEQYF
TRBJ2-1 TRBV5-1 CASSLAGAPYNEQFF
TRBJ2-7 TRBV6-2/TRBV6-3 CASSSRQGGRSYEQYF
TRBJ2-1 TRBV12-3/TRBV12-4 CASSLRRELYNEQFF
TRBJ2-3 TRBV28 CAVMHRGTDTQYF
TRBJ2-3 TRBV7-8 CASSLLSSFLDTQYF
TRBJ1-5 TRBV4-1 CASSQGGKGSNQPQHF